A single sample is the source of the 28 T cell receptor beta chains below, sequenced in a study of cytomegalovirus exposure and HLA in healthy donors. Primers included in the PCR were 60 Vbeta and 13 Jbeta primers. Data came from immunoSEQ multiplex PCR; TCRdb stores just in-frame clones and leaves some out. This sample has over 90,000 clones, with around three quarters found just once. The sequenced material came from PBMCs. The receptors shown here come from a man aged 50-60 years in good health and CMV-seropositive.

The CDR3 reads CASNGRNYEQYF. The DNA for the CDR3 is TGTGCCAGCAACGGGAGGAATTACGAGCAGTACTTC. The rearrangement uses TRBV2 and TRBJ2-7, with 7 positions matching TRBD2. The CDR3 runs to 12 residues. The germline V gene encodes CDR1 SNHLY and CDR2 FYNNEI. With V trimmed by 7 bases and J by 4 bases, 4 bases remained unmatched.

The rearrangement joins TRBV18 to TRBJ2-5; D not resolved. Germline CDR1 and CDR2: KGHSH and LQKENI. The CDR3 is 13 amino acids. Trimming shortened V by 1 base and J by 5 bases, and 8 bases separated the two germline ends. DNA of the CDR3: TGTGCCAGCTCACCACATACTCGGGAGACCCAGTACTTC. Translation gives CASSPHTRETQYF.

The chain has TRBV2 and TRBJ2-2; 10 positions match TRBD2. CDR1 is SNHLY and CDR2 is FYNNEI in the germline V gene. With 2 bases clipped from V and 0 bases from J, the junction kept 6 bases outside the gene matches. The CDR3 runs 18 residues. The CDR3 here is CASSEWGSGRSNTGELFF. In nucleotides, the CDR3 is TGTGCCAGCAGTGAATGGGGTAGCGGGAGGTCGAACACCGGGGAGCTGTTTTTT.

This rearrangement joins TRBV19 to TRBJ2-1, with 8 bases lining up with TRBD2. The V and J ends lost 6 bases and 5 bases, in that order; junction bases with no gene match: 9. Per the germline V gene, CDR1 is LNHDA and CDR2 is SQIVND (reference sequence). The CDR3 consists of 15 residues. Here the CDR3 reads CASRPGLAGHNEQFF. DNA of the CDR3: TGTGCCAGTAGGCCTGGACTAGCCGGTCACAATGAGCAGTTCTTC.

The genes are TRBV7-9 and TRBJ1-2; D perhaps matches TRBD1 (5 bases). The CDR3 runs to 14 residues. In germline, CDR1 is SEHNR, CDR2 FQNEAQ (reference sequence). Trimming shortened V by 5 bases and J by 6 bases, and 16 bases separated the two germline ends. The CDR3 coding sequence is TGTGCCAGCAGCCTCGACAGCCCGACGGATGGCTACACCTTC. Protein product: CASSLDSPTDGYTF.

This rearrangement joins TRBV7-2 to TRBJ1-4; 7 bases line up with TRBD1. The CDR3 is made up of 15 amino acids. Germline CDR1 reads SGHTA; CDR2 reads FQGNSA. V trimming: 4 bases; J trimming: 5 bases; junction bases outside the gene matches: 7. The CDR3: CASSSQGTENEKLFF. The CDR3 region has the DNA TGTGCCAGCAGCTCCCAGGGGACAGAAAATGAAAAACTGTTTTTT.

The chain recombines TRBV9 with TRBJ2-2, with D perhaps TRBD2 (5 bases). Germline V lookup: CDR1 SGDLS, CDR2 YYNGEE. Trimming cost V 6 bases and J 3 bases, with 9 bases left between them. The CDR3 has 13 amino acids. CDR3 in DNA: TGTGCCAGCAACAGCGGAGACACCGGGGAGCTGTTTTTT. Its protein product is CASNSGDTGELFF.

This clone turned up a few times. V is TRBV6-5 and J is TRBJ1-2, with 8 bases identical to TRBD1. The CDR3 runs 15 residues. V lost 3 bases to trimming and J lost 7 bases; unmatched junction nucleotides: 10. CDR1 is MNHEY, CDR2 SVGAGI, per germline. This chain's CDR3 is CASSYLGRGQSGYTF. DNA for the CDR3: TGTGCCAGCAGTTATCTTGGCAGGGGGCAGTCTGGCTACACCTTC.

The chain couples TRBV5-1 to TRBJ1-2; D not certain. The CDR3 runs 14 residues. CDR1 and CDR2 from the germline V gene are SGHRS and YFSETQ. V was shortened by 7 bases and J by 3 bases, with 16 bases between the two germline ends. The CDR3 is CASAKELGDYGYTF. For the CDR3, the DNA is TGCGCCAGCGCTAAGGAGTTAGGCGACTATGGCTACACCTTC.

This sequence joins TRBV18 and TRBJ2-7, with 9 bases aligning to TRBD2. This CDR3 spans 16 amino acids. Looked up from germline, CDR1 is KGHSH and CDR2 is LQKENI. V gave up 0 bases and J gave up 6 bases; unmatched junction bases: 9. The CDR3 DNA sequence: TGTGCCAGCTCACCACCGGTACTAGCGGGTGAACGCGAGCAGTACTTC. Amino acid sequence: CASSPPVLAGEREQYF.

The V call is TRBV9, the J call TRBJ1-3; the D gene is possibly TRBD1 (5 bases). V gave up 2 bases and J gave up 5 bases, with 20 bases separating them. CDR3 length: 17 residues. Per germline, CDR1 SGDLS and CDR2 YYNGEE. CDR3 amino acids: CASSVIFDVGLRNTIYF. The CDR3 DNA follows: TGTGCCAGCAGCGTTATATTTGATGTGGGGCTCAGAAACACCATATATTTT.

The genes are TRBV19 and TRBJ2-4, with 8 bases identical to TRBD1. The germline V gene has CDR1 LNHDA and CDR2 SQIVND (reference sequence). V lost 8 bases, J lost 6 bases, and 3 bases stayed unmatched. The CDR3 length is 12 residues. The CDR3 region has the DNA TGTGCCAGTTCACAGGGGGGAAACATTCAGTACTTC. Residues: CASSQGGNIQYF.

CDR3 nucleotide sequence: TGTGCCAGTAGTACCCGGGGCGGCGGACTAGCGGGAGGGGAGCAGTACTTC. Protein product: CASSTRGGGLAGGEQYF. The rearrangement uses TRBV19 and TRBJ2-7; 15 bases align to TRBD2. The CDR3 runs 17 residues. V lost 4 bases and J lost 7; bases outside the gene matches: 11. Germline V gives CDR1 LNHDA, CDR2 SQIVND (reference sequence).

The chain has TRBV28 and TRBJ1-5; D remains ambiguous. The length of the CDR3 is 14 residues. Trimming cost V 10 bases and J 4 bases, with 17 bases left between them. CDR1 is MDHEN and CDR2 is SYDVKM in the germline V gene. The CDR3 reads CATESGGLNQPQHF. DNA for the CDR3: TGTGCCACGGAGAGTGGTGGCCTTAATCAGCCCCAGCATTTT.

The J gene is TRBJ2-7, the V gene TRBV19; TRBD1 aligns across 7 bases. Trimming cost V 5 bases and J 4 bases; bases outside gene matches: 8. Germline CDR1 reads LNHDA; CDR2 reads SQIVND (reference sequence). This CDR3 is built from 14 residues. The CDR3 coding sequence is TGTGCCAGTAGTGTTACCGGGACAGTGTACGAGCAGTACTTC. Its protein is CASSVTGTVYEQYF.

This chain connects TRBV4-1 to TRBJ1-4; TRBD1 matches at 7 bases. J lost 4 bases, V lost 3 bases, and 11 bases had no gene match. The CDR3 spans 17 residues. The germline V gene has CDR1 MGHRA and CDR2 YSYEKL. This CDR3 is CASSQFPFQGDNEKLFF. The CDR3 DNA is TGCGCCAGCAGCCAGTTCCCATTCCAGGGGGATAATGAAAAACTGTTTTTT.

This clone was recorded only once. The chain is built from TRBV6-6 and TRBJ1-5; no clear D. V lost 11 bases and J lost 2, with 10 bases in between. The CDR3 covers 12 residues. In germline, CDR1 is MNHNY, CDR2 SVGAGI (reference sequence). The CDR3 loop is CARDGGNQPQHF. The CDR3 coding sequence is TGTGCCCGCGACGGGGGCAATCAGCCCCAGCATTTT.

This clone came up a few times. The chain's CDR3 is CASSLTGRGASGMSYEQYF. In DNA form, the CDR3 reads TGTGCCAGCAGCCTTACCGGTAGGGGGGCTAGCGGGATGTCCTACGAGCAGTACTTC. This chain links TRBV14 with TRBJ2-7; 9 bases agree with TRBD2. The CDR3 is 19 amino acids. Looked up from germline, CDR1 is SGHDN and CDR2 is FVKESK. V trimming: 4 bases; J trimming: 1 base; junction bases outside the gene matches: 17.

The chain uses TRBV10-1 and TRBJ2-5; 8 bases are shared with TRBD1. This CDR3 has 14 amino acids. The V and J ends lost 2 bases and 2 bases, in that order; junction bases with no gene match: 1. Germline-derived CDR1 and CDR2 are WNHNN and SYGVQD (reference sequence). CDR3 amino acids: CASSEGQGQETQYF. The DNA of the CDR3 is TGCGCCAGCAGTGAGGGACAGGGTCAAGAGACCCAGTACTTC.

This clone was recorded a few times. The V and J genes are TRBV27 and TRBJ2-5; TRBD2 agrees at 10 bases. Germline CDR1 reads MNHEY; CDR2 reads SMNVEV (reference sequence). The V segment lost 6 bases and the J segment 3 bases; nucleotides outside the gene matches: 19. This CDR3 is 19 amino acids long. The CDR3 region is CASSLTRTSGNPLKETQYF. The CDR3 nucleotides are TGTGCCAGCAGCTTGACACGGACTAGCGGAAACCCGCTAAAAGAGACCCAGTACTTC.

The J gene is TRBJ2-5, the V gene TRBV2; 9 bases line up with TRBD1. CDR1 and CDR2 from the germline V gene are SNHLY and FYNNEI. This CDR3 spans 13 amino acids. The junction had 4 bases not matched to a gene; V was cut back by 8 bases and J by 3 bases. CDR3 residues: CASLGQGKETQYF. The CDR3 coding sequence is TGTGCCAGCCTAGGACAGGGGAAAGAGACCCAGTACTTC.

The chain recombines TRBV19 with TRBJ2-3, with D unclear. V was trimmed by 1 base and J by 2 bases, leaving 10 bases between them. CDR3 length equals 15 residues. Germline assignment: CDR1 LNHDA and CDR2 SQIVND (reference sequence). The chain's CDR3 is CASSIAGRNTDTQYF. CDR3 DNA sequence: TGTGCCAGTAGTATAGCGGGTAGGAACACAGATACGCAGTATTTT.

The rearrangement joins TRBV9 to TRBJ1-1; D unresolved. Deletions cut 4 bases from V and 1 base from J, with 11 bases between. Germline values: CDR1 SGDLS, CDR2 YYNGEE. CDR3 length: 14 residues. The CDR3 DNA sequence: TGTGCCAGCAGCCCAACGGACTGGAACACTGAAGCTTTCTTT. Amino acids: CASSPTDWNTEAFF.

In the case of this clone: One end of the junction varies from germline; a read error may be responsible. The chain employs TRBV2 and TRBJ2-1, with 11 positions matching TRBD1. Germline V lookup: CDR1 SNHLY, CDR2 FYNNEI. The CDR3 covers 14 residues. The CDR3 DNA is TGTGCCAGCAGTGAATTTTTAGCCGGGACAGGGGGAATCTTC. Amino acids: CASSEFLAGTGGIF. Variable domain in full (rest from reference TRBV2 and TRBJ2-1): EPEVTQTPSHQVTQMGQEVILRCVPISNHLYFYWYRQILGQKVEFLVSFYNNEISEKSEIFDDQFSVERPDGSNFTLKIRSTKLEDSAMYFCASSEFLAGTGGIFGPGTRLTVL.

The chain employs TRBV4-3 and TRBJ2-2; 10 bases line up with TRBD2. CDR3 length: 17 residues. V lost 1 base to trimming and J lost 4 bases; unmatched junction nucleotides: 6. Per the germline V gene, CDR1 is LGHNA and CDR2 is YSLEER. In DNA, the CDR3 is TGCGCCAGCAGCCAAGGGACTAGCGGCACAATCACCGGGGAGCTGTTTTTT. This encodes CASSQGTSGTITGELFF.

Details on this clone: Other nucleotide sequences from this sample produce the same CDR3. The chain recombines TRBV19 with TRBJ2-7; 8 bases fit TRBD1. Unmatched junction bases numbered 8, after V lost 10 bases and J lost 0 bases. The CDR3 is 14 residues long. Germline CDR1 is LNHDA and CDR2 is SQIVND (reference sequence). As DNA, the CDR3 is TGTGCCACCAAGGGAACAGGGGGCTCCTACGAGCAGTACTTC. This gives the protein CATKGTGGSYEQYF. Using reference TRBV19 and TRBJ2-7 for the parts outside the CDR3, the full variable domain is DGGITQSPKYLFRKEGQNVTLSCEQNLNHDAMYWYRQDPGQGLRLIYYSQIVNDFQKGDIAEGYSVSREKKESFPLTVTSAQKNPTAFYLCATKGTGGSYEQYFGPGTRLTVT.

V is TRBV28 and J is TRBJ2-3; possibly TRBD1 for D (6 bases). CDR1 MDHEN and CDR2 SYDVKM come from the germline V gene. CDR3 length equals 16 residues. Between the trimmed V and J ends, which lost 5 bases and 0 bases, there was a span of 15 bases. The CDR3 is CASSAPRDISTDTQYF. The CDR3 DNA reads TGTGCCAGCAGTGCCCCCCGGGACATAAGCACAGATACGCAGTATTTT.

The sample holds a few counts of this clone. DNA for the CDR3: TGTGCCAGCAACCGGGAGACGGGTCAGCCCCAGCATTTT. It encodes CASNRETGQPQHF. The rearrangement joins TRBV2 to TRBJ1-5; no definite D call. This CDR3 spans 13 amino acids. V shed 7 bases and J shed 6 bases, with 13 bases lying between them. Germline V gene data show CDR1 as SNHLY and CDR2 as FYNNEI. Filled out from reference TRBV2 and TRBJ1-5, the complete variable domain reads EPEVTQTPSHQVTQMGQEVILRCVPISNHLYFYWYRQILGQKVEFLVSFYNNEISEKSEIFDDQFSVERPDGSNFTLKIRSTKLEDSAMYFCASNRETGQPQHFGDGTRLSIL.